Sequencing of this T cell receptor beta chain was carried out in a study of CD8 T cells in ankylosing spondylitis. Overall study findings and caveats: Existing reports had already noted some motif variants in reactive arthritis synovial fluid and blood. It appeared that ankylosing spondylitis blood was characterized by a TCR beta motif of about eight highly homologous variants. Clones that were linked to disease were CD8+ and were relatively rare in peripheral blood. According to the report, clones linked to the disease were significantly enriched in matched synovial fluid samples taken from ankylosing spondylitis patients.

The CDR3 is 14 amino acids. With 5 bases removed from V and 7 bases from J, the gap between germline ends came to 15 bases. Researchers built TCR beta libraries using quantitative 5'-RACE with molecular barcodes. TCRdb fed the 5' RACE reads into MiXCR, producing one record per CDR3 protein. Of around 770,000 distinct CDR3 sequences in the sample, approximately 12% were seen once. This clonotype was observed a few times. Its cognate antigen is unknown. V is TRBV12-3 or TRBV12-4 and J is TRBJ2-4; D is undetermined. The clonotype originates from a male donor with ankylosing spondylitis. What was sequenced was blood, either unsorted or a sorted T cell fraction (not recorded which). The CDR3 loop reads CASSLGLPGNIQYF. The CDR3 DNA reads as TGTGCCAGCAGTCTAGGGCTGCCGGGCAACATTCAGTACTTC.